The clone carrying this T cell receptor beta chain occurred a few times. The data derive from a study of blood T cells in healthy people across ages. Next came a second PCR, run for about 6 to 11 cycles, which used a sample-barcoded 5' primer along with a J-beta primer mix. TCRdb re-called the 5' RACE reads with MiXCR, one entry per CDR3 protein. The sample includes 850,000 to 1,000,000 distinct CDR3 sequences, roughly 51% of them seen just once. Trimming removed 4 bases from V and 1 base from J; junction bases left unmatched: 6. The CDR3 spans 18 residues. Source material: blood. The clonotype originates from a woman aged 55-70 years in good health. The chain combines TRBV12-3 or TRBV12-4 with TRBJ2-6; 11 bases agree with TRBD1. The CDR3 nucleotides read TGTGCCAGCAGTTCAGGACAGGGGGCTTCTTCTGGGGCCAACGTCCTGACTTTC. Translation: CASSSGQGASSGANVLTF.